One sample yielded the 5 T cell receptor beta chains listed below, sequenced in a study of CD8 T cells in Susac syndrome. With random hexamers, roughly 0.45 to 1 ug RNA was reverse transcribed. TCRdb passed the immunoSEQ multiplex PCR reads through MiXCR, listing each CDR3 protein once. Found here are 120,000 or so distinct CDR3 sequences, roughly 94% of them singletons; the top ten hold around 0.13%. The sequenced material came from CD4+ T cells from PBMCs. The receptor set was obtained from a human donor with multiple sclerosis.

V is TRBV25-1 and J is TRBJ2-3; no clear D gene. The germline V gene has CDR1 MGHDK and CDR2 SYGVNS. The CDR3 runs 14 residues. V was pared by 3 bases and J by 2 bases, with 9 bases between. CDR3 nucleotide sequence: TGTGCCAGCAGTGAGCGACTCCTCACAGATACGCAGTATTTT. Its protein is CASSERLLTDTQYF.

CDR3 amino acids: CATSQGTATGELFF. The CDR3 region has the DNA TGTGCCACCTCCCAAGGGACTGCCACCGGGGAGCTGTTTTTT. The rearrangement joins TRBV24-1 to TRBJ2-2; tentative D call: TRBD2 (6 bases). The CDR3 covers 14 residues. Between the trimmed V and J ends, which lost 9 bases and 4 bases, there was a span of 14 bases. CDR1 is KGHDR and CDR2 is SFDVKD in the germline V gene.

V is TRBV29-1 and J is TRBJ2-7; tentatively, D is TRBD1 or TRBD2 (6 bases each). Deletions cut 6 bases from V and 4 bases from J, with 16 bases between. Germline-derived CDR1 and CDR2 are SQVTM and ANQGSEA. This CDR3 comprises 13 residues. The chain's CDR3 is CSVGGASYYEQYF. In DNA form, the CDR3 reads TGCAGCGTGGGGGGCGCCAGTTATTACGAGCAGTACTTC.

The CDR3 region is CASSRTLNTEAFF. The CDR3 region has the DNA TGTGCCAGCAGCCGTACTCTGAACACTGAAGCTTTCTTT. The chain recombines TRBV3-1 with TRBJ1-1; D gene uncertain. This CDR3 has 13 amino acids. V was shortened by 4 bases and J by 0 bases, with 6 bases between the two germline ends. The germline gives CDR1 LGHDT, CDR2 YNNKEL (reference sequence).

The CDR3, as DNA: TGCAGTGCTAGTAGGTGGATCAGGGGGCCCGAGCCCCAAGAGACCCAGTACTTC. This translates into CSASRWIRGPEPQETQYF. The chain links TRBV20-1 to TRBJ2-5; the match to TRBD1 covers 8 bases. Germline values: CDR1 DFQATT, CDR2 SNEGSKA (reference sequence). The CDR3 spans 18 residues. V dropped 3 bases and J dropped 1; count of bases not matched to a gene: 16.